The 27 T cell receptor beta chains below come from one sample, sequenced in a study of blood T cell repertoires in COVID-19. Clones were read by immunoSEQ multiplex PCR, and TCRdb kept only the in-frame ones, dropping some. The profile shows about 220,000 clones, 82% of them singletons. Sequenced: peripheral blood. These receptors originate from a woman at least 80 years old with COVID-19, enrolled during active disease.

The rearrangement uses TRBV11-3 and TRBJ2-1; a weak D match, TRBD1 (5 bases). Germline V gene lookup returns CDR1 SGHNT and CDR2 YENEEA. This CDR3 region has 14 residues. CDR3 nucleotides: TGTGCGTCCAGGGTTAGATCACCTAACAATGAGCAGTTCTTC. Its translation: CASRVRSPNNEQFF.

The CDR3 region has the DNA TGTGCCAGCAGTTTCGCAGGGAATGGCTACACCTTC. As protein: CASSFAGNGYTF. The chain uses TRBV28 and TRBJ1-2; D is possibly TRBD1 (5 bases). The ends were cut back, 3 bases at V and 6 bases at J, with 8 bases in the middle. The CDR3 contains 12 residues. Germline V CDR1 and CDR2: MDHEN, SYDVKM.

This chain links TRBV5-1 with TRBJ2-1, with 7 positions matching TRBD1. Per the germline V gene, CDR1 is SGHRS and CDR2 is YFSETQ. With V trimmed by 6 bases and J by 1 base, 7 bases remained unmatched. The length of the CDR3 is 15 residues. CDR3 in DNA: TGCGCCAGCATTAAACAGGGGTCGTCCTACAATGAGCAGTTCTTC. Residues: CASIKQGSSYNEQFF.

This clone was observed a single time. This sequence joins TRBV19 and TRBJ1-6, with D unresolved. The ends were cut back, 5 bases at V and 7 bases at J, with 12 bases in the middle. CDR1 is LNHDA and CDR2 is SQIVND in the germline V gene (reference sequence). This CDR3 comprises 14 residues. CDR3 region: CASSWPESNSPLHF. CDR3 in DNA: TGTGCCAGTAGTTGGCCCGAATCGAATTCACCCCTCCACTTT. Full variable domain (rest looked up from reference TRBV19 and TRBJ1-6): DGGITQSPKYLFRKEGQNVTLSCEQNLNHDAMYWYRQDPGQGLRLIYYSQIVNDFQKGDIAEGYSVSREKKESFPLTVTSAQKNPTAFYLCASSWPESNSPLHFGNGTRLTVT.

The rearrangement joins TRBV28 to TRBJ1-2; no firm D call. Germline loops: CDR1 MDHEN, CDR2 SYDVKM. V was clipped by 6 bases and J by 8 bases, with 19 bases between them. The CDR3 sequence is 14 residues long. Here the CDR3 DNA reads TGTGCCAGCAGCCCTACTTACCGACATTACGGCTACACCTTC. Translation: CASSPTYRHYGYTF.

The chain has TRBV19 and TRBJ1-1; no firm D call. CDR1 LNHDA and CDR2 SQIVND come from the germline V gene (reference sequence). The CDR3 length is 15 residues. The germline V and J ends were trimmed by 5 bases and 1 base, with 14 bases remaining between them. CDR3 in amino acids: CASSPVTTGNTEAFF. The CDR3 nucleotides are TGTGCCAGTAGTCCTGTGACGACGGGGAACACTGAAGCTTTCTTT.

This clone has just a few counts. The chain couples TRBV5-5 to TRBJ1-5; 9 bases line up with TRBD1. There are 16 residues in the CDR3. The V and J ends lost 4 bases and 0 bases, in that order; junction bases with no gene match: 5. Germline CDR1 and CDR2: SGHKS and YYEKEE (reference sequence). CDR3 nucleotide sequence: TGTGCCAGCAGCCTTGGACAGGGGAGTAGCAATCAGCCCCAGCATTTT. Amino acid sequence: CASSLGQGSSNQPQHF.

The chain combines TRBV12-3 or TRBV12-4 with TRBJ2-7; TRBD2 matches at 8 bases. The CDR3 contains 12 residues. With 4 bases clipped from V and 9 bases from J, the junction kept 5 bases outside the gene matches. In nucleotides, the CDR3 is TGTGCCAGCAGTTCCGGACTAGCCTTGCAGTACTTC. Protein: CASSSGLALQYF.

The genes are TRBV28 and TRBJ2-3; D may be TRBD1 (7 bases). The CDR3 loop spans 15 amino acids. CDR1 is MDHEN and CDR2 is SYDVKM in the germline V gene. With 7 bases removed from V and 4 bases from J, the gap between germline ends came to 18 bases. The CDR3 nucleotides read TGTGCCAGCATCCCAGGGGGGCCTCACCCAGATACGCAGTATTTT. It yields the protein CASIPGGPHPDTQYF.

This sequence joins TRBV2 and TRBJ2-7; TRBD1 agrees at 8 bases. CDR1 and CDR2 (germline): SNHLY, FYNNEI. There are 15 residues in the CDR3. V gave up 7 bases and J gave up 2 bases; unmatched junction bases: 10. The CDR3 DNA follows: TGTGCCAGCACGGAGTTTGGACAGGGCACCTACGAGCAGTACTTC. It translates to CASTEFGQGTYEQYF.

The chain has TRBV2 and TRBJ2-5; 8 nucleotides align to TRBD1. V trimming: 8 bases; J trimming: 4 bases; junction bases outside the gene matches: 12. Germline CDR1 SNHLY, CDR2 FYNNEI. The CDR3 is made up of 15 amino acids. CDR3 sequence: CASAPSRQGRETQYF. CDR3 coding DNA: TGTGCCAGCGCCCCCTCACGACAGGGGAGAGAGACCCAGTACTTC.

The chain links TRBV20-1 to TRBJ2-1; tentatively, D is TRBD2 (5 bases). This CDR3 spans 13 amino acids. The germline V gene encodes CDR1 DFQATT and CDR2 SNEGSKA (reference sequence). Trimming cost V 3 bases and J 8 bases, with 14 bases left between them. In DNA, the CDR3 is TGCAGTGCTAGTCCCAAAGCGGAAGATGAGCAGTTCTTC. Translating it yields CSASPKAEDEQFF.

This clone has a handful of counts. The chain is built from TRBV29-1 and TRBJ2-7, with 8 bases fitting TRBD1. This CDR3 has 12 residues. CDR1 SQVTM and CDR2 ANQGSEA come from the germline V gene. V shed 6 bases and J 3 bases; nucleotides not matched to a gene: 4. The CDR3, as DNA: TGCAGCGTCAACGGACAGGGCTACGAGCAGTACTTC. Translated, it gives CSVNGQGYEQYF.

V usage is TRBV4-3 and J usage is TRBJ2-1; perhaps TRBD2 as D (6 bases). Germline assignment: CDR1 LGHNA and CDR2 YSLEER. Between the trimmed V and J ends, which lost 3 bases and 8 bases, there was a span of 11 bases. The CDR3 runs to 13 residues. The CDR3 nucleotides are TGCGCCAGCAGCCACTCCCCTAGCGATGAGCAGTTCTTC. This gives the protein CASSHSPSDEQFF.

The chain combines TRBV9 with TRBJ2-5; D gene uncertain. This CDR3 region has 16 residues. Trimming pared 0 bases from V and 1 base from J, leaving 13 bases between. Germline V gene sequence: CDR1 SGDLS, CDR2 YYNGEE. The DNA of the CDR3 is TGTGCCAGCAGCGTAGGCCCCCTAGAAGGCCAAGAGACCCAGTACTTC. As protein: CASSVGPLEGQETQYF.

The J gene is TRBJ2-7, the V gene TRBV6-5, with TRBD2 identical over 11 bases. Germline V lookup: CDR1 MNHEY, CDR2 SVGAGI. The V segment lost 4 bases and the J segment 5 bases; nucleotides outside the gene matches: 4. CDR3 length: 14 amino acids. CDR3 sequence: CASSSTSGTHEQYF. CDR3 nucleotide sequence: TGTGCCAGCAGTTCGACTAGCGGGACCCACGAGCAGTACTTC.

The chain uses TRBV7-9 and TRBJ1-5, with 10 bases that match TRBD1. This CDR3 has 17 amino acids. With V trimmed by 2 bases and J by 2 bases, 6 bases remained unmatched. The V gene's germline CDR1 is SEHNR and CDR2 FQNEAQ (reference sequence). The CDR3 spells CASSLSAGTGGNQPQHF. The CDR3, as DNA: TGTGCCAGCAGCTTATCCGCCGGGACAGGGGGCAATCAGCCCCAGCATTTT.

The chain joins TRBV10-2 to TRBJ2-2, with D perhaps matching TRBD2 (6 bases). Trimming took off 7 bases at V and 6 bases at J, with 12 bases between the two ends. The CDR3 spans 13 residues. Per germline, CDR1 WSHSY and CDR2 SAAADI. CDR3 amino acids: CASKASVAGELFF. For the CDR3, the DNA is TGCGCCAGCAAAGCTAGCGTCGCCGGGGAGCTGTTTTTT.

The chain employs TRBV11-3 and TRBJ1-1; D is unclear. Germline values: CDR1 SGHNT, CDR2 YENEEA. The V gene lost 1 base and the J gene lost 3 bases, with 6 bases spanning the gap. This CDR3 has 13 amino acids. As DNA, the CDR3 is TGTGCCAGCAGCTTAGCCCCCTACACTGAAGCTTTCTTT. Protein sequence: CASSLAPYTEAFF.

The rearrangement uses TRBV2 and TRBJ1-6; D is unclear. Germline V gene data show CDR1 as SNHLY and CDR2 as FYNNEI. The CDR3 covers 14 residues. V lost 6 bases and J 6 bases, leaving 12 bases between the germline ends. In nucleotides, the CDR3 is TGTGCCAGCAGCACGTCGTATAGTAATTCACCCCTCCACTTT. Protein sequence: CASSTSYSNSPLHF.

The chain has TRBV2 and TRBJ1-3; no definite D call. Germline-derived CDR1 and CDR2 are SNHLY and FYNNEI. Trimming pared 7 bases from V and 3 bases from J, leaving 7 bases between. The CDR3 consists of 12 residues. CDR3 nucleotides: TGTGCCAGCACGCGGCTTGGAAACACCATATATTTT. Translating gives CASTRLGNTIYF. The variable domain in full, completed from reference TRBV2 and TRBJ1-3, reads EPEVTQTPSHQVTQMGQEVILRCVPISNHLYFYWYRQILGQKVEFLVSFYNNEISEKSEIFDDQFSVERPDGSNFTLKIRSTKLEDSAMYFCASTRLGNTIYFGEGSWLTVV.

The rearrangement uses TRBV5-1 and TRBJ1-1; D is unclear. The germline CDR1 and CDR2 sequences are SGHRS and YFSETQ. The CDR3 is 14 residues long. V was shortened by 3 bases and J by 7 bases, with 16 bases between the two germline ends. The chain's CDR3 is CASSSMPLAGEAFF. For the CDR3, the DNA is TGCGCCAGCAGCTCGATGCCTCTGGCGGGTGAAGCTTTCTTT. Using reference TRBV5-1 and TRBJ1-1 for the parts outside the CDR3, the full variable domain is KAGVTQTPRYLIKTRGQQVTLSCSPISGHRSVSWYQQTPGQGLQFLFEYFSETQRNKGNFPGRFSGRQFSNSRSEMNVSTLELGDSALYLCASSSMPLAGEAFFGQGTRLTVV.

CDR3 protein: CASRGDRGGFGSGYTF. The CDR3 nucleotides read TGTGCCAGCAGAGGGGACAGGGGAGGCTTCGGCTCTGGCTACACCTTC. V usage is TRBV28 and J usage is TRBJ1-2, with 10 bases fitting TRBD1. This CDR3 is built from 16 residues. Germline trimming cut 6 bases from V and 7 bases from J; bases unmatched to any gene: 14. Germline lookup yields CDR1 MDHEN and CDR2 SYDVKM.

The CDR3 nucleotides are TGTGCCAGCAGCTTAGCAACAGAAGGCTACACCTTC. Residues: CASSLATEGYTF. This chain uses TRBV7-2 with TRBJ1-2; no firm D call. Between the trimmed V and J ends, which lost 0 bases and 8 bases, there was a span of 7 bases. Germline CDR1 and CDR2: SGHTA and FQGNSA. This CDR3 region has 12 residues.

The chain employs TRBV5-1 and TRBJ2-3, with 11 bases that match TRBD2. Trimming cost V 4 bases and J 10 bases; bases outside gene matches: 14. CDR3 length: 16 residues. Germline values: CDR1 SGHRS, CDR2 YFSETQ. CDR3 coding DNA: TGCGCCAGCAGCAGAGTAGCGGGAGGGCTCCGATCGCCGCAGTATTTT. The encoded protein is CASSRVAGGLRSPQYF.

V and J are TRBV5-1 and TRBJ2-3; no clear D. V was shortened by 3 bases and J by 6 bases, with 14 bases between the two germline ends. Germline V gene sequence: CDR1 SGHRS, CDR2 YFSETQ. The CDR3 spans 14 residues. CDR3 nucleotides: TGCGCCAGCAGCTCGACGGGTCCCCCCGATACGCAGTATTTT. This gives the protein CASSSTGPPDTQYF.

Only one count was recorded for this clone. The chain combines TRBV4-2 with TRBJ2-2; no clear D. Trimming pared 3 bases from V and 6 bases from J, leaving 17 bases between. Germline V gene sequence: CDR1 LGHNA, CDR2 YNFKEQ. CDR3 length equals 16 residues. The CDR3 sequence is CASSHTWAGRPGELFF. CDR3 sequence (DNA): TGTGCCAGCAGCCACACATGGGCTGGGCGTCCCGGGGAGCTGTTTTTT.